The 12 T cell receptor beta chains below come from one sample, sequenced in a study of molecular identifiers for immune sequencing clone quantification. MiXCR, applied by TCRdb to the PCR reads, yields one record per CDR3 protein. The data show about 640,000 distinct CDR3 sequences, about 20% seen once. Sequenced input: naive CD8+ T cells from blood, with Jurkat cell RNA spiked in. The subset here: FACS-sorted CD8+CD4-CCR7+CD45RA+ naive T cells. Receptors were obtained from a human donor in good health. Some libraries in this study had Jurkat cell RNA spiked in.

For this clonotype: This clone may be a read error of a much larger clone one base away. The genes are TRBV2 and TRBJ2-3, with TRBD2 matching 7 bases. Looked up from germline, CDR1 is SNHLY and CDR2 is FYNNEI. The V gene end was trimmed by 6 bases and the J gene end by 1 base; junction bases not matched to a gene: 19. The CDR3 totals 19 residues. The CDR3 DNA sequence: TGTGCCAGCAGACTTCCCTACACGAACAGCGGGATTCGCACAGATACGCAGTATTTT. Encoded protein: CASRLPYTNSGIRTDTQYF.

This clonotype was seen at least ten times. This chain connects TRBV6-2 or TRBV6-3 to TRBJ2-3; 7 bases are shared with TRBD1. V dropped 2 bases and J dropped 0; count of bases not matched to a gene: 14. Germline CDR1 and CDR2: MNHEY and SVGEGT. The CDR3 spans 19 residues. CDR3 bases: TGTGCCAGCAGTTACCACACAGGGGTCGGCTCAACTAGCACAGATACGCAGTATTTT. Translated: CASSYHTGVGSTSTDTQYF.

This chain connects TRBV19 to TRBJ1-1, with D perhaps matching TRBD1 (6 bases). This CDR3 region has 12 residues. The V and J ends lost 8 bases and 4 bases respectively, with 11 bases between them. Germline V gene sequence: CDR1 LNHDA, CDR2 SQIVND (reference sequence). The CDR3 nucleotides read TGTGCCAGTTACACAGGGTCCACTGAAGCTTTCTTT. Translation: CASYTGSTEAFF.

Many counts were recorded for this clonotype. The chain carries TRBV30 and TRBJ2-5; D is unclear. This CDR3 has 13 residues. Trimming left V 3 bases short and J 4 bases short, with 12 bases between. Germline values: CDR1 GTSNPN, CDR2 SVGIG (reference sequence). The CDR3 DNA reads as TGTGCCTGGAGCGCCGGACCTGGAGAGACCCAGTACTTC. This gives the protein CAWSAGPGETQYF.

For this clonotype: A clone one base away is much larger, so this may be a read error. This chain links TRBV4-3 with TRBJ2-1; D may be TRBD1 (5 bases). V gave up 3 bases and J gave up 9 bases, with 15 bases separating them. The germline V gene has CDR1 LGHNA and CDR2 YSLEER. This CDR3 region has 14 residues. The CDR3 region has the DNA TGCGCCAGCAGCCACAATATACCAGGGCTTGAGCAGTTCTTC. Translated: CASSHNIPGLEQFF.

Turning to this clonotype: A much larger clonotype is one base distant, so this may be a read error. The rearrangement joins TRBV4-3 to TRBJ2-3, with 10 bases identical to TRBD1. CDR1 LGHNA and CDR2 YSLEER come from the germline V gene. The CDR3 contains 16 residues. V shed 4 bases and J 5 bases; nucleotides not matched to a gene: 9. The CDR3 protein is CASSPRDRGSEDTQYF. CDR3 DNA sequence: TGCGCCAGCAGCCCCCGGGACAGGGGCTCGGAAGATACGCAGTATTTT.

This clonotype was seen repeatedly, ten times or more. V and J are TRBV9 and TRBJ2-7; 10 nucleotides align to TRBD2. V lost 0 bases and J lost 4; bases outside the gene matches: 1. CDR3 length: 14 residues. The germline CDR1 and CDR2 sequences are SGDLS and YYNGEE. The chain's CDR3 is CASSVAAGGYEQYF. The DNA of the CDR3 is TGTGCCAGCAGCGTAGCAGCGGGAGGGTACGAGCAGTACTTC.

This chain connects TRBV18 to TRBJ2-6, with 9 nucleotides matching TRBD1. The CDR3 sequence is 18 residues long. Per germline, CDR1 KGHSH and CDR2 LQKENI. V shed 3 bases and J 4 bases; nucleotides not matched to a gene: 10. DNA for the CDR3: TGTGCCAGCTCACCCCGGACAGGGGTAAAAGCGGGGGCCAACGTCCTGACTTTC. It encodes CASSPRTGVKAGANVLTF.

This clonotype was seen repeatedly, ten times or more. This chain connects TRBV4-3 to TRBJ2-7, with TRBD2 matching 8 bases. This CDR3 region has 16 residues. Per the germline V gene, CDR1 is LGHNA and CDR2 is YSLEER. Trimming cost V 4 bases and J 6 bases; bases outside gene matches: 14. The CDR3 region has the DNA TGCGCCAGCAGCCCTCCCGGGGGACTAGTTTTGTGCGAGCAGTACTTC. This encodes CASSPPGGLVLCEQYF.

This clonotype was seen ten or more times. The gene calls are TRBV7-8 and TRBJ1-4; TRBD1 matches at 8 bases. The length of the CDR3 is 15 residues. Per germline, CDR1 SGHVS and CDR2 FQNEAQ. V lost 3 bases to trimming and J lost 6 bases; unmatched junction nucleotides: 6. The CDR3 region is CASSFYRGDDEKLFF. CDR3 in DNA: TGTGCCAGCAGCTTTTACAGGGGGGATGATGAAAAACTGTTTTTT.

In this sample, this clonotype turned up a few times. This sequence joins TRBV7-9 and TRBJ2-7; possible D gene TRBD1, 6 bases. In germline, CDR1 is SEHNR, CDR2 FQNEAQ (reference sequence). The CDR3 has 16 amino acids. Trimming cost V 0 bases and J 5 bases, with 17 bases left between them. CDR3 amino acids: CASSLAGWGRNNEQYF. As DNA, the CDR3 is TGTGCCAGCAGCTTAGCCGGCTGGGGGCGAAACAACGAGCAGTACTTC.

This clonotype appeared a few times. The CDR3 loop reads CASSRPIGSYNEQFF. The CDR3 bases are TGTGCCAGCAGCCGTCCGATAGGGTCATACAATGAGCAGTTCTTC. The chain employs TRBV3-1 and TRBJ2-1; D gene unclear. Deletions cut 4 bases from V and 4 bases from J, with 14 bases between. Germline V CDR1 and CDR2: LGHDT, YNNKEL (reference sequence). This CDR3 region has 15 residues.